Following are 28 T cell receptor beta chains from one sample sequenced in a study of shared clonotypes between healthy human individuals. CD45RO-negative, CCR7-positively selected cells formed the naive CD8 fraction, excluding terminally differentiated effector memory CD45RA+ cells. TCRdb keeps only in-frame clones here, not all; method: immunoSEQ multiplex PCR. The repertoire has nearly 2 million clones, roughly 95% of them found once; the top ten carry more than 0.95%. What was sequenced was naive CD8+ T cells sorted from blood. Every receptor here comes from a young man in good health.

The CDR3 here is CASSLRQGWSTGELFF. CDR3 DNA sequence: TGTGCCAGCAGCTTAAGACAGGGGTGGAGCACCGGGGAGCTGTTTTTT. J is TRBJ2-2 and V is TRBV13; 8 nucleotides line up with TRBD1. The V segment lost 2 bases and the J segment 4 bases; nucleotides outside the gene matches: 6. Germline V gene lookup returns CDR1 PRHDT and CDR2 FYEKMQ (reference sequence). This CDR3 has 16 amino acids.

The V and J genes are TRBV27 and TRBJ1-5, with D possibly matching TRBD1 (6 bases). Trimming removed 2 bases at V and 7 bases at J, with 9 bases between. The CDR3 spans 13 residues. CDR1 and CDR2 from the germline V gene are MNHEY and SMNVEV (reference sequence). In DNA, the CDR3 is TGTGCCAGCAGTTTAGCAGGGGCGCAGCCCCAGCATTTT. This codes for CASSLAGAQPQHF.

As for this clone: The junction shows a germline mismatch at one end, possibly a read error. V is TRBV5-1 and J is TRBJ1-1; D ambiguous. Per the germline V gene, CDR1 is SGHRS and CDR2 is YFSETQ. The CDR3 loop spans 13 amino acids. CDR3 coding DNA: TGCGCCAGCAGCTTGTTACCTAACAATGAAGCTTTCTTT. As protein: CASSLLPNNEAFF.

This clone came up once. The rearrangement uses TRBV5-8 and TRBJ1-1; the D is unclear. Per the germline V gene, CDR1 is SGHTS and CDR2 is YDEGEE. This CDR3 region has 12 residues. V was cut by 0 bases and J by 7 bases, with 7 bases left in between. As DNA, the CDR3 is TGTGCCAGCAGCTTGGAACGAATTGAAGCTTTCTTT. Translating it yields CASSLERIEAFF.

This clone came up once. This rearrangement joins TRBV7-6 to TRBJ1-2; D may be TRBD1 (6 bases). Germline CDR1 is SGHVS and CDR2 is FNYEAQ. V was shortened by 7 bases and J by 8 bases, with 14 bases between the two germline ends. The CDR3 has 12 amino acids. CDR3: CASTSTGYGYTF. The CDR3 DNA is TGTGCCAGCACCTCCACAGGGTACGGCTACACCTTC.

V gene TRBV9 combines with J gene TRBJ2-7; 8 nucleotides agree with TRBD1. The CDR3 extends over 14 amino acids. The ends lost 3 bases at V and 3 bases at J; junction bases unmatched: 5. Germline CDR1 reads SGDLS; CDR2 reads YYNGEE. CDR3 sequence (DNA): TGTGCCAGCAGCGGGATGGACAGGGACTACGAGCAGTACTTC. As protein: CASSGMDRDYEQYF. Using reference TRBV9 and TRBJ2-7 for the parts outside the CDR3, the full variable domain is DSGVTQTPKHLITATGQRVTLRCSPRSGDLSVYWYQQSLDQGLQFLIQYYNGEERAKGNILERFSAQQFPDLHSELNLSSLELGDSALYFCASSGMDRDYEQYFGPGTRLTVT.

The V call is TRBV6-1, the J call TRBJ1-1, with D perhaps matching TRBD1 (6 bases). CDR3 length: 14 residues. The germline V gene has CDR1 MNHNS and CDR2 SASEGT. Trimming left V 8 bases short and J 1 base short, with 14 bases between. In DNA, the CDR3 is TGTGCCAGCTGGGGAGGACAGACGAACACTGAAGCTTTCTTT. Translated: CASWGGQTNTEAFF.

This chain joins TRBV7-9 and TRBJ2-5, with D tentatively TRBD2 (5 bases). The CDR3 runs 14 residues. V gave up 1 base and J gave up 2 bases, with 8 bases separating them. Germline values: CDR1 SEHNR, CDR2 FQNEAQ (reference sequence). The CDR3 coding sequence is TGTGCCAGCAGCTTAGAAGAGGGTCAAGAGACCCAGTACTTC. Amino acid sequence: CASSLEEGQETQYF.

The chain has TRBV6-1 and TRBJ2-7; unclear D gene. The CDR3 contains 12 residues. V dropped 6 bases and J dropped 2 bases, with 8 bases sitting between them. The germline V gene has CDR1 MNHNS and CDR2 SASEGT. Written as DNA, the CDR3 is TGTGCCAGCAGGTTCACCGCCTACGAGCAGTACTTC. The encoded protein is CASRFTAYEQYF.

The chain recombines TRBV30 with TRBJ2-7; D not resolved. CDR1 is GTSNPN and CDR2 is SVGIG in the germline V gene (reference sequence). Deletions cut 5 bases from V and 2 bases from J, with 22 bases between. The CDR3 consists of 16 residues. The chain's CDR3 is CAWSGPDTRSPYEQYF. CDR3 DNA sequence: TGTGCCTGGTCTGGACCTGACACGAGAAGCCCCTACGAGCAGTACTTC.

The chain links TRBV21-1 to TRBJ2-6; the table's D call of TRBD1 was not tested on the DNA. TRBV21-1 is a documented pseudogene. The CDR3 is made up of 21 amino acids. Here the CDR3 reads CASSFHPKRTGEGPGANVLTF. The DNA of the CDR3 is TGTGCCAGCAGCTTCCACCCCAAAAGGACAGGGGAGGGGCCTGGGGCCAACGTCCTGACTTTC.

The rearrangement uses TRBV4-3 and TRBJ2-2; TRBD1 matches 9 bases. Per the germline V gene, CDR1 is LGHNA and CDR2 is YSLEER. The V gene end was trimmed by 4 bases and the J gene end by 4 bases; junction bases not matched to a gene: 4. This CDR3 comprises 15 residues. CDR3 region: CASSPNRGPTGELFF. The CDR3 nucleotides read TGCGCCAGCAGCCCCAACAGGGGGCCCACCGGGGAGCTGTTTTTT.

The rearrangement uses TRBV16 and TRBJ1-1; TRBD1 matches at 9 bases. V lost 2 bases and J lost 0; bases outside the gene matches: 1. The CDR3 length is 15 residues. Looked up from germline, CDR1 is KGHSY and CDR2 is FQNENV. The CDR3 DNA reads TGTGCCAGCAGCCAAGGACAGGGGATGAACACTGAAGCTTTCTTT. Translating gives CASSQGQGMNTEAFF.

Remarks on this clone: Other DNA variants within this sample encode the same CDR3. The chain recombines TRBV7-6 with TRBJ1-1; a possible D gene is TRBD1 (5 bases). The CDR3 covers 13 residues. Looked up from germline, CDR1 is SGHVS and CDR2 is FNYEAQ. V lost 4 bases and J lost 2, with 8 bases in between. Written as DNA, the CDR3 is TGTGCCAGCAGCTGGGGGGGTAACACTGAAGCTTTCTTT. It yields the protein CASSWGGNTEAFF.

This clone was observed once. The chain carries TRBV27 and TRBJ2-7, with no clear D. V gave up 0 bases and J gave up 0 bases, with 9 bases separating them. The CDR3 covers 15 residues. Per germline, CDR1 MNHEY and CDR2 SMNVEV (reference sequence). This CDR3 is CASSLSGIGSYEQYF. In DNA, the CDR3 is TGTGCCAGCAGTTTATCAGGGATTGGCTCCTACGAGCAGTACTTC.

The rearrangement uses TRBV27 and TRBJ2-1; D possibly uses TRBD1 or TRBD2 (6 bases each). The CDR3 covers 15 residues. V was clipped by 4 bases and J by 4 bases, with 14 bases between them. Germline V gene lookup returns CDR1 MNHEY and CDR2 SMNVEV (reference sequence). The CDR3 DNA reads as TGTGCCAGCAGTTACCCGGGAGACAGGTACAATGAGCAGTTCTTC. Amino acids: CASSYPGDRYNEQFF.

The DNA of the CDR3 is TGTGCCAGCAGTTATGGTGACAGGGGGCGCCGAGCTTTCTTT. Its translation is CASSYGDRGRRAFF. The rearrangement uses TRBV6-5 and TRBJ1-1; TRBD1 aligns across 10 bases. Trimming at V came to 3 bases and at J to 10 bases, leaving 8 bases not matched to a gene. The length of the CDR3 is 14 residues. CDR1 and CDR2 from the germline V gene are MNHEY and SVGAGI.

The rearrangement links TRBV23-1 to TRBJ2-1; D gene ambiguous. TRBV23-1 is marked as an open reading frame, function uncertain. V lost 9 bases and J lost 0, with 6 bases in between. The CDR3 extends over 12 amino acids. CDR3 sequence (DNA): TGCGCCAGGACATTCTCCTACAATGAGCAGTTCTTC. Its translation is CARTFSYNEQFF.

The chain has TRBV9 and TRBJ1-4, with no clear D. Germline V CDR1 and CDR2: SGDLS, YYNGEE. V dropped 3 bases and J dropped 0 bases, with 15 bases sitting between them. This CDR3 region has 17 residues. CDR3 DNA sequence: TGTGCCAGCAGCGCCTCCCGGACGGATGCAACTAATGAAAAACTGTTTTTT. It specifies CASSASRTDATNEKLFF.

The chain carries TRBV28 and TRBJ1-4; D is uncertain. The germline gives CDR1 MDHEN, CDR2 SYDVKM. V was shortened by 2 bases and J by 2 bases, with 30 bases between the two germline ends. This CDR3 has 22 residues. DNA of the CDR3: TGTGCCAGCAGTTTACCCCGCCACCACAAACAACAAGGGAAGAGGACTAATGAAAAACTGTTTTTT. Protein: CASSLPRHHKQQGKRTNEKLFF.

CDR3 sequence: CASSLQWEYPLTQYF. DNA for the CDR3: TGTGCCAGCAGCCTCCAGTGGGAGTACCCGCTGACGCAGTATTTT. This chain joins TRBV13 and TRBJ2-3, with a weak D call TRBD2 (5 bases). CDR1 and CDR2 (germline): PRHDT, FYEKMQ (reference sequence). There are 15 residues in the CDR3. The V end lost 5 bases, the J end lost 9 bases, and 21 bases lay between the germline ends.

V is TRBV9 and J is TRBJ2-3, with TRBD2 identical over 8 bases. J lost 2 bases, V lost 3 bases, and 2 bases had no gene match. CDR1 SGDLS and CDR2 YYNGEE come from the germline V gene. There are 14 residues in the CDR3. As DNA, the CDR3 is TGTGCCAGCAGCGCCGGGGGGGACACAGATACGCAGTATTTT. Amino acids: CASSAGGDTDTQYF.

The rearrangement links TRBV6-5 to TRBJ1-1, with D possibly matching TRBD1 (5 bases). There are 15 residues in the CDR3. The germline V and J ends were trimmed by 5 bases and 1 base, with 14 bases remaining between them. CDR1 MNHEY and CDR2 SVGAGI come from the germline V gene. CDR3 nucleotides: TGTGCCAGCAGTCCCCACGGGGGAGAGAACACTGAAGCTTTCTTT. It specifies CASSPHGGENTEAFF.

The V gene is TRBV28, the J gene TRBJ2-3; perhaps TRBD2 as D (6 bases). V was clipped by 6 bases and J by 2 bases, with 15 bases between them. This CDR3 spans 15 amino acids. From germline, CDR1 is MDHEN and CDR2 SYDVKM. The CDR3 sequence: CASSRRGTLTDTQYF. For the CDR3, the DNA is TGTGCCAGCAGCCGTCGGGGGACCCTCACAGATACGCAGTATTTT.

This chain connects TRBV5-4 to TRBJ2-1, with TRBD2 matching 8 bases. Germline lookup yields CDR1 SGHNT and CDR2 YYREEE (reference sequence). The V and J ends lost 4 bases and 10 bases, in that order; junction bases with no gene match: 7. This CDR3 comprises 13 residues. The CDR3 DNA reads as TGTGCCAGCAGCCCCTTCGCGGGGGGAGAGCAGTTCTTC. Its translation is CASSPFAGGEQFF.

V and J are TRBV30 and TRBJ1-4; D is possibly TRBD1 (6 bases). There are 14 residues in the CDR3. The V end lost 2 bases, the J end lost 7 bases, and 14 bases lay between the germline ends. Germline CDR1 GTSNPN, CDR2 SVGIG (reference sequence). The CDR3 bases are TGTGCCTGGAGTAACCGCCAGGGGAGTGAAAAACTGTTTTTT. This translates into CAWSNRQGSEKLFF.

The chain carries TRBV5-8 and TRBJ2-1, with 12 bases fitting TRBD1. Germline values: CDR1 SGHTS, CDR2 YDEGEE. J was trimmed by 8 bases and V by 7 bases; bases with no gene match: 13. The CDR3 totals 16 residues. CDR3 protein: CASPRRDRGLIDEQFF. CDR3 sequence (DNA): TGTGCCAGCCCCCGGCGGGACAGGGGGCTTATCGATGAGCAGTTCTTC. Together with reference TRBV5-8 and TRBJ2-1, the CDR3 gives the full variable domain: EAGVTQSPTHLIKTRGQQATLRCSPISGHTSVYWYQQALGLGLQFLLWYDEGEERNRGNFPPRFSGRQFPNYSSELNVNALELEDSALYLCASPRRDRGLIDEQFFGPGTRLTVL.

The chain is built from TRBV13 and TRBJ2-3; 10 bases are a match to TRBD2. V gave up 3 bases and J gave up 5 bases; unmatched junction bases: 8. There are 16 residues in the CDR3. Germline assignment: CDR1 PRHDT and CDR2 FYEKMQ (reference sequence). CDR3 protein: CASSFESGGAGDTQYF. In DNA form, the CDR3 reads TGTGCCAGCAGCTTCGAGAGCGGGGGGGCGGGAGATACGCAGTATTTT. The whole variable domain, filled in from reference TRBV13 and TRBJ2-3, reads AAGVIQSPRHLIKEKRETATLKCYPIPRHDTVYWYQQGPGQDPQFLISFYEKMQSDKGSIPDRFSAQQFSDYHSELNMSSLELGDSALYFCASSFESGGAGDTQYFGPGTRLTVL.